This T cell receptor beta chain derives from a study of long-term antiretroviral therapy in people with HIV. Running of the v3.0 immunoSEQ assay took place at survey level. Profiling relied on immunoSEQ multiplex PCR, and the TCRdb table lists in-frame clones only, not all of them. The data hold 35,000 or so clones, with around 80% observed a single time. CDR3 length: 14 amino acids. Germline CDR1 SNHLY, CDR2 FYNNEI. V lost 3 bases, J lost 15 bases, and 18 bases lay in between. The chain joins TRBV2 to TRBJ1-6; D not certain. The source material was unsorted PBMCs, sampled 2 years after starting antiretroviral therapy. This clonotype was obtained from a woman aged 45 to 65 with HIV. The CDR3 DNA follows: TGTGCCAGCAGTGAGAGCAGATCGGCTGGGTTCCTCCACTTT. Translated, it gives CASSESRSAGFLHF.